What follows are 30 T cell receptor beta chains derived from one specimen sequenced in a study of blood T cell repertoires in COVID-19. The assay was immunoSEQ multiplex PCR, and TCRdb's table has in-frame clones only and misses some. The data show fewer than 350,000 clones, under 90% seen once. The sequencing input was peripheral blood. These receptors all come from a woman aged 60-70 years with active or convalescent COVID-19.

CDR3 amino acids: CASSLRDRAIRSSYEQYF. The CDR3 DNA reads as TGTGCCAGCAGCTTACGCGACAGGGCCATACGGAGCTCCTACGAGCAGTACTTC. This chain uses TRBV7-8 with TRBJ2-7, with 7 bases identical to TRBD1. Germline V gives CDR1 SGHVS, CDR2 FQNEAQ. The CDR3 loop spans 18 amino acids. The V segment lost 2 bases and the J segment 0 bases; nucleotides outside the gene matches: 13.

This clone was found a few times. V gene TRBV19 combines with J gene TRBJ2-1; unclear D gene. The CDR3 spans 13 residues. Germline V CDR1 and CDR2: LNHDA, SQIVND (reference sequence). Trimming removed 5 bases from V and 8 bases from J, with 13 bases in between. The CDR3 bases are TGTGCCAGTAGTTCGCCCTCTCTAGATGAGCAGTTCTTC. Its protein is CASSSPSLDEQFF.

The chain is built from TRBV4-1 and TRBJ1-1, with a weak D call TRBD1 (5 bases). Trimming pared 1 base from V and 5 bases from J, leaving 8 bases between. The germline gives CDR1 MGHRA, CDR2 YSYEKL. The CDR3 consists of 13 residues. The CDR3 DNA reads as TGCGCCAGCAGCCAAGGTAGGGGTACTGAAGCTTTCTTT. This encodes CASSQGRGTEAFF.

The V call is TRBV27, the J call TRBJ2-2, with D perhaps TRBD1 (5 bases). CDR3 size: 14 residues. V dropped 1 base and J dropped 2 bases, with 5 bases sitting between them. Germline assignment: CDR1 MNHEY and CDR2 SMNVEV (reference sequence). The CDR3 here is CASSLWGNTGELFF. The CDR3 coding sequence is TGTGCCAGCAGTTTATGGGGCAACACCGGGGAGCTGTTTTTT.

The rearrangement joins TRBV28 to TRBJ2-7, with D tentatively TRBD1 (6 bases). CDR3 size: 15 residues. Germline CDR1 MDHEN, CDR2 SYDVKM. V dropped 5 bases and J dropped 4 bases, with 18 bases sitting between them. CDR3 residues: CASSPKTGSIYEQYF. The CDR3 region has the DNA TGTGCCAGCAGTCCAAAGACAGGATCAATATACGAGCAGTACTTC.

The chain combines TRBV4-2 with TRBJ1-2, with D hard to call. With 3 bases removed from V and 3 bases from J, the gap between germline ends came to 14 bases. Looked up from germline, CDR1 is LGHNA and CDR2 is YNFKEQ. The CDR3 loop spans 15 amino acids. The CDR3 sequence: CASSHLSGLDYGYTF. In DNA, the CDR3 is TGTGCCAGCAGCCACCTGAGCGGCCTCGACTATGGCTACACCTTC.

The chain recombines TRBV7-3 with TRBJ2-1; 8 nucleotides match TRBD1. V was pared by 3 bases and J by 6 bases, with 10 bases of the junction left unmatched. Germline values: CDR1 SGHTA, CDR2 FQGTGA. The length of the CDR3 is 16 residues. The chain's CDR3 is CASSLTGQGVGNEQFF. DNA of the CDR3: TGTGCCAGCAGCTTGACCGGACAGGGAGTAGGCAATGAGCAGTTCTTC.

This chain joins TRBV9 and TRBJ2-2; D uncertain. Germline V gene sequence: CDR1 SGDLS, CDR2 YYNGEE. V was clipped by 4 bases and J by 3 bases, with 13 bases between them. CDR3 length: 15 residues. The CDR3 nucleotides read TGTGCCAGCAGCCCACGTCTGCAGTACACCGGGGAGCTGTTTTTT. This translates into CASSPRLQYTGELFF.

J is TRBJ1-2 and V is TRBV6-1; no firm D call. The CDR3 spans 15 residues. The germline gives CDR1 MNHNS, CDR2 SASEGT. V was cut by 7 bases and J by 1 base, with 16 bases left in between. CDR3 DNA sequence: TGTGCCAGCACGGTGACCTCTCGGGATAACTATGGCTACACCTTC. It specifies CASTVTSRDNYGYTF.

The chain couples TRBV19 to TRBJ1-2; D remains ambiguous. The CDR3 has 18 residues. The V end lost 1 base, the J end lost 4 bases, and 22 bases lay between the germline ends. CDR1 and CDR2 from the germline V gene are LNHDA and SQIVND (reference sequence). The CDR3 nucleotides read TGTGCCAGTAGTATAGCCGCCGCCTCCTCGACGAGGGCCTATGGCTACACCTTC. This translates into CASSIAAASSTRAYGYTF.

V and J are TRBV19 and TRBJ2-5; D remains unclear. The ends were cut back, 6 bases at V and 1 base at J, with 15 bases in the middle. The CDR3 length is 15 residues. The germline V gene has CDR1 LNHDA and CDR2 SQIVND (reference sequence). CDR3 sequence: CASSPRGLGQETQYF. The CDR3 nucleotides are TGTGCCAGTAGCCCCCGAGGCCTTGGCCAAGAGACCCAGTACTTC.

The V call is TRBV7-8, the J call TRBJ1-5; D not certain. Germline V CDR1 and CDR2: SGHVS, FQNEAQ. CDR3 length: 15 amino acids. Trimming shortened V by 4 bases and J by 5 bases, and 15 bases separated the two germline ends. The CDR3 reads CASSSGILGDQPQHF. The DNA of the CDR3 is TGTGCCAGCAGCTCCGGGATTCTCGGGGATCAGCCCCAGCATTTT.

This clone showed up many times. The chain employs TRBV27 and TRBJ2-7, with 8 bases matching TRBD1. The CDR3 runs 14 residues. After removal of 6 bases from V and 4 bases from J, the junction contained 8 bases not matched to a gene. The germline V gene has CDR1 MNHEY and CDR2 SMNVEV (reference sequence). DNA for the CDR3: TGTGCCAGCAGCGCGGACAGGGCCCCATACGAGCAGTACTTC. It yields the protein CASSADRAPYEQYF.

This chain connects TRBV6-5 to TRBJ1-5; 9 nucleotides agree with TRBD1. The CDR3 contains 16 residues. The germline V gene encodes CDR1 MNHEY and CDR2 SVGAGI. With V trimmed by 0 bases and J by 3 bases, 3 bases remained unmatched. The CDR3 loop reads CASSYSYRGPNQPQHF. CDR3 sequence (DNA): TGTGCCAGCAGTTACTCCTACAGGGGGCCCAATCAGCCCCAGCATTTT.

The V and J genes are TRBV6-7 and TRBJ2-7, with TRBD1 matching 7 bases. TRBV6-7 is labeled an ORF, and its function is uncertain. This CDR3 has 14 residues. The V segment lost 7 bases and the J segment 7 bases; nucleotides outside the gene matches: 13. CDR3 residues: CASIVQGNPWEQYF. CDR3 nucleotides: TGTGCCAGCATCGTACAGGGGAACCCCTGGGAGCAGTACTTC.

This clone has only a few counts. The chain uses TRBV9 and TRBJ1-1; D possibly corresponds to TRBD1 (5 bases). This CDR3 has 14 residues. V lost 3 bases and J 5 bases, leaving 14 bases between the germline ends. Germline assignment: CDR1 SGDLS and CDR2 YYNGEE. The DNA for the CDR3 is TGTGCCAGCAGCGCAGGACACCTGGGGACTGAAGCTTTCTTT. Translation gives CASSAGHLGTEAFF. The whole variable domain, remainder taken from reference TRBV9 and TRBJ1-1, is DSGVTQTPKHLITATGQRVTLRCSPRSGDLSVYWYQQSLDQGLQFLIQYYNGEERAKGNILERFSAQQFPDLHSELNLSSLELGDSALYFCASSAGHLGTEAFFGQGTRLTVV.

The CDR3 DNA sequence: TGTGCCATCAGTGAGTCGATTAGTGGCGGGACCAATCAGCCCCAGCATTTT. Encoded protein: CAISESISGGTNQPQHF. The chain uses TRBV10-3 and TRBJ1-5; tentative D call: TRBD1 (5 bases). With 0 bases removed from V and 3 bases from J, the gap between germline ends came to 15 bases. Germline-derived CDR1 and CDR2 are ENHRY and SYGVKD. The CDR3 has 17 amino acids.

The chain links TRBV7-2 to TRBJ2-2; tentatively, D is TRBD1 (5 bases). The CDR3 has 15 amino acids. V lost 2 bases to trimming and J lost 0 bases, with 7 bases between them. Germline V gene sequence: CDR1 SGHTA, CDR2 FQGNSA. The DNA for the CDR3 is TGTGCCAGCAGCTTATGGGGCCCGAACACCGGGGAGCTGTTTTTT. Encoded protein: CASSLWGPNTGELFF.

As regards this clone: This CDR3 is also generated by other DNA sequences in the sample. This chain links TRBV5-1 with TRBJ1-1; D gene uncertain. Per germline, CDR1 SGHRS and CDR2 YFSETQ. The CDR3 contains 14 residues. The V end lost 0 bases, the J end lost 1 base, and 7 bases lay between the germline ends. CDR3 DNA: TGCGCCAGCAGCTTGGCGCCGGGGAACACTGAAGCTTTCTTT. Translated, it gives CASSLAPGNTEAFF.

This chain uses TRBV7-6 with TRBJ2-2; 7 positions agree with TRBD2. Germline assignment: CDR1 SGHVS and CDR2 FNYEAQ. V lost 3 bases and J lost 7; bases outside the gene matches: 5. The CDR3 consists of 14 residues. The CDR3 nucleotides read TGTGCCAGCAGCTTGACGGGGGGTCGCGGGGAGCTGTTTTTT. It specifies CASSLTGGRGELFF.

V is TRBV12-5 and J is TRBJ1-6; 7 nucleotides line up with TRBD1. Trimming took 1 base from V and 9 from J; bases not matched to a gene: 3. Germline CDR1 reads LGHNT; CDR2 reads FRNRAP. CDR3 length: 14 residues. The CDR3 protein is CASGLETGTSPLHF. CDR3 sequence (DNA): TGTGCTAGTGGTTTGGAGACAGGGACTTCACCCCTCCACTTT.

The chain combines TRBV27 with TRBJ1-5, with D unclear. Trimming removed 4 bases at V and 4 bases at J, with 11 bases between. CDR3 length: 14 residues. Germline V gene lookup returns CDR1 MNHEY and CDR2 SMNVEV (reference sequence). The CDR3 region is CASSSSVRNQPQHF. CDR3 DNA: TGTGCCAGCAGTTCCTCGGTGAGGAATCAGCCCCAGCATTTT.

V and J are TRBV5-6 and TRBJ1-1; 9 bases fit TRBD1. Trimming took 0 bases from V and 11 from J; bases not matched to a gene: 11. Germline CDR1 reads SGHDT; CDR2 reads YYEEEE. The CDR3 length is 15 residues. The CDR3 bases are TGTGCCAGCAGCTTGGCCGGGACAGGGAGCGTGGTGGCTTTCTTT. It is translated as CASSLAGTGSVVAFF.

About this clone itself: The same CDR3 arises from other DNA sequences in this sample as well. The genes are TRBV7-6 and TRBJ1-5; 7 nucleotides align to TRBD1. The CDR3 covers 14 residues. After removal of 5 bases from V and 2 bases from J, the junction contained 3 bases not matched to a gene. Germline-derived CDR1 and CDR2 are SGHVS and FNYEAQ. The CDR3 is CASSLGQGNQPQHF. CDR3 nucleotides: TGTGCCAGCAGCCTCGGACAGGGCAATCAGCCCCAGCATTTT.

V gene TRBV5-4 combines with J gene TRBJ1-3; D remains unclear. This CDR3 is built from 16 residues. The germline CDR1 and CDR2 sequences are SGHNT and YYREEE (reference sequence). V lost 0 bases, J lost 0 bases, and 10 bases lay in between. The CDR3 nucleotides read TGTGCCAGCAGCTTGGACACCCCAACCTCTGGAAACACCATATATTTT. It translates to CASSLDTPTSGNTIYF.

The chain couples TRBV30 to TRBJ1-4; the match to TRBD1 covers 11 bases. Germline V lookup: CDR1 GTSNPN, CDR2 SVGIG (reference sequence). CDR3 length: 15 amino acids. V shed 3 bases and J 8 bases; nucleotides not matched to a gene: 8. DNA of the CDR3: TGTGCCTGGAGAATTCCGGGACAGGGGGAAGAAAAACTGTTTTTT. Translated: CAWRIPGQGEEKLFF.

The CDR3 sequence is CAISASGSDNQPQHF. The CDR3 coding sequence is TGTGCCATCAGCGCGTCGGGTTCCGACAATCAGCCCCAGCATTTT. This chain connects TRBV10-3 to TRBJ1-5, with unresolved D. The CDR3 has 15 amino acids. CDR1 is ENHRY, CDR2 SYGVKD, per germline. Trimming stripped 6 bases from V and 3 bases from J, with 15 bases between.

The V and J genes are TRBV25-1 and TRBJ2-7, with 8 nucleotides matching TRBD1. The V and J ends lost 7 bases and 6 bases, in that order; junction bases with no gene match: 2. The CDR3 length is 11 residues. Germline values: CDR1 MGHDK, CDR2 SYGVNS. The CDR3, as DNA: TGTGCCAGCAAGGACAGGGTCGAGCAGTACTTC. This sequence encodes CASKDRVEQYF.

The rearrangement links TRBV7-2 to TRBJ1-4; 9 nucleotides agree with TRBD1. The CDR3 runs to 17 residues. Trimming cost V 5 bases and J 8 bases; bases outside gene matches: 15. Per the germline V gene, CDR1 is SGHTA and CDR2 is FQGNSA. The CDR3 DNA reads TGTGCCAGCAGCCCCCGGCTCGATTGGACAGGGGACGAAAAACTGTTTTTT. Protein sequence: CASSPRLDWTGDEKLFF.

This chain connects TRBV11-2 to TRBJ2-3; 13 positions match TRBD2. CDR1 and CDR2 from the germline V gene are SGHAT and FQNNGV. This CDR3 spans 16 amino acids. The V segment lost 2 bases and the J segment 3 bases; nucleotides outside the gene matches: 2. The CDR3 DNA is TGTGCCAGCAGCTTAACTAGCGGGGGGGTGACAGATACGCAGTATTTT. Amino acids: CASSLTSGGVTDTQYF.